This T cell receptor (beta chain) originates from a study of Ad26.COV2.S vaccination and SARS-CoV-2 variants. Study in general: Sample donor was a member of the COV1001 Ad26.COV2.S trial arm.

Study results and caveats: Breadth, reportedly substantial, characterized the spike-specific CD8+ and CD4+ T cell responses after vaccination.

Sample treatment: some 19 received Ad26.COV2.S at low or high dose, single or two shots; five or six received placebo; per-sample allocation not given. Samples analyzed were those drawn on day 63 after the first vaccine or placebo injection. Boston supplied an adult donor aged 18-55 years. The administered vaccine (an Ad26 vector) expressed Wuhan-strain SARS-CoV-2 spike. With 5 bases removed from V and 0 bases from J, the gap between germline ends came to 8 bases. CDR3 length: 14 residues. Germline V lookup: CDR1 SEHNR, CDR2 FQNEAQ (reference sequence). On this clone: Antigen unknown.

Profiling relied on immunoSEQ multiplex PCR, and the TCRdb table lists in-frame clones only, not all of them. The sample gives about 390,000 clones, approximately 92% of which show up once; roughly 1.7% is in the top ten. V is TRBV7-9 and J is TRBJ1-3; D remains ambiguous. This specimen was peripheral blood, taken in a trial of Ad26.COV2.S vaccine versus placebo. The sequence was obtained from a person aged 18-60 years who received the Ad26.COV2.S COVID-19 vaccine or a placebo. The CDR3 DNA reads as TGTGCCAGCAGCACCACCAACTCTGGAAACACCATATATTTT. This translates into CASSTTNSGNTIYF.